This T cell receptor beta chain was sequenced in a study of T cell responses to AZD1222 COVID-19 vaccine. The repertoire was sequenced with immunoSEQ multiplex PCR; TCRdb's copy has only in-frame clones and lacks some. The sample consists of about 180,000 clones, about 91% of them appearing once. Sequencing used peripheral blood, obtained on day 0 of AZD1222 vaccination. The receptor was isolated from an adult in good health.

The CDR3 nucleotides are TGTGCCAGCAGCCCCTCGCTTAGCGGGGGGATCGAGCAGTACTTC. It yields the protein CASSPSLSGGIEQYF. The gene calls are TRBV3-1 (or the pseudogene TRBV3-2) and TRBJ2-7; 10 bases match TRBD2. The CDR3 totals 15 residues. Germline CDR1 and CDR2: LGHDT and YNNKEL (reference sequence). The trim removed 4 bases at V and 6 bases at J, leaving 9 bases unmatched.